One TCR beta chain is described in this entry. Antigen unknown. These data belong to a study of graft-versus-host responses after intestinal transplantation. About the research overall: All recipients were given anti-thymocyte globulin induction, and tacrolimus and steroids were then administered for three to four years. Study observations and caveats: Recipient marrow contained GvH clones, some of which appeared first in ileum or blood.

The CDR3 consists of 18 residues. Germline V gives CDR1 SGHDT, CDR2 YYEEEE. V was clipped by 0 bases and J by 0 bases; unmatched bases: 8. Researchers processed graft tissue to release intraepithelial and lamina propria lymphocytes. The data were produced by immunoSEQ multiplex PCR, yet TCRdb's version contains in-frame clones alone and is incomplete. The sample includes 3,000 to 4,000 clones, around 70% of them seen just once. The chain carries TRBV5-6 and TRBJ1-5; 8 nucleotides line up with TRBD1. Here the sequenced sample was ileum tissue, taken 1018 days after intestinal transplantation. The sequence derives from a human patient who received an intestinal transplant, so some T cells may come from the graft donor. The CDR3 protein is CASSLAGQGVFSNQPQHF. The CDR3 nucleotides read TGTGCCAGCAGCTTGGCCGGACAGGGCGTTTTTAGCAATCAGCCCCAGCATTTT.